This TCR beta chain appears in the sequencing data of a study of blood T cell repertoires in COVID-19. Overall study: Donors in the United States, Italy and Spain gave samples during acute or convalescent COVID-19. Sample material is recorded as cDNA or gDNA derived from T cells, B-cell-depleted T cells, or PBMCs.

The CDR3 runs to 13 residues. Germline V lookup: CDR1 ENHRY, CDR2 SYGVKD. V was cut by 3 bases and J by 3 bases, with 5 bases left in between. Methods used by the authors: Estimates of nucleated cell counts were drawn from the amplification of reference gene primers. The data were produced by immunoSEQ multiplex PCR, yet TCRdb's version contains in-frame clones alone and is incomplete. V, J and clone size are taken as reported in that table, and D and trimming were inferred from the DNA itself. The sample contains about 230,000 clones, about 86% of which appear only once. The sequence was collected from a man aged 35 to 55 with active or convalescent COVID-19. The rearrangement uses TRBV10-3 and TRBJ2-2; D is possibly TRBD1 (5 bases). Sequencing used peripheral blood. As DNA, the CDR3 is TGTGCCATCAGTGACAGGGACACCGGGGAGCTGTTTTTT. Translating gives CAISDRDTGELFF.